A single sample is the source of the 27 T cell receptor beta chains below, sequenced in a study of technical replicates of blood from a few donors. Clones were read by immunoSEQ multiplex PCR, and TCRdb kept only the in-frame ones, dropping some. Of under 95,000 clones listed, around 94% are singletons. Source material: T cells isolated from PBMCs. These receptors all come from a human donor in good health.

The chain recombines TRBV7-6 with TRBJ1-2; TRBD1 agrees at 8 bases. V lost 2 bases, J lost 4 bases, and 15 bases stayed unmatched. Germline loops: CDR1 SGHVS, CDR2 FNYEAQ. The CDR3 totals 18 residues. The CDR3 spells CASSLRPPGQGGGYGYTF. Here the CDR3 DNA reads TGTGCCAGCAGCTTAAGGCCTCCAGGACAGGGAGGCGGCTATGGCTACACCTTC.

This sequence joins TRBV9 and TRBJ2-1, with a tentative D call TRBD2 (5 bases). Germline V gives CDR1 SGDLS, CDR2 YYNGEE. The V end was cut by 0 bases, the J end by 8 bases, with 12 bases between. The CDR3 is 14 residues long. The CDR3 is CASSVDGTRDEQFF. The CDR3, as DNA: TGTGCCAGCAGCGTAGATGGTACGAGGGATGAGCAGTTCTTC. The variable domain in full, with the rest retrieved from reference TRBV9 and TRBJ2-1, is DSGVTQTPKHLITATGQRVTLRCSPRSGDLSVYWYQQSLDQGLQFLIQYYNGEERAKGNILERFSAQQFPDLHSELNLSSLELGDSALYFCASSVDGTRDEQFFGPGTRLTVL.

The rearrangement uses TRBV28 and TRBJ2-7; TRBD1 aligns across 8 bases. The CDR3 spans 19 residues. J lost 0 bases, V lost 4 bases, and 17 bases had no gene match. The germline gives CDR1 MDHEN, CDR2 SYDVKM. This CDR3 is CASSSRFGTGRRVSYEQYF. The CDR3 bases are TGTGCCAGCAGTTCCCGCTTCGGGACAGGTCGCCGGGTCTCCTACGAGCAGTACTTC.

V and J are TRBV29-1 and TRBJ2-5; D is uncertain. V lost 6 bases to trimming and J lost 7 bases, with 21 bases between them. The germline CDR1 and CDR2 sequences are SQVTM and ANQGSEA. This CDR3 has 14 residues. As DNA, the CDR3 is TGCAGCGTCGCCCAGGATGGATCGTTTAGGACCCAGTACTTC. It translates to CSVAQDGSFRTQYF.

The V call is TRBV29-1, the J call TRBJ1-2; D might be TRBD1 (6 bases). The CDR3 totals 14 residues. V lost 3 bases and J lost 4, with 15 bases in between. Germline V gives CDR1 SQVTM, CDR2 ANQGSEA. The CDR3 nucleotides read TGCAGCGTTGACGCCGGGGGGCTTGGCTATGGCTACACCTTC. Translating it yields CSVDAGGLGYGYTF.

The chain is built from TRBV12-5 and TRBJ1-5; D possibly corresponds to TRBD1 (6 bases). Germline assignment: CDR1 LGHNT and CDR2 FRNRAP. The V end lost 0 bases, the J end lost 4 bases, and 13 bases lay between the germline ends. The CDR3 has 16 amino acids. CDR3 coding DNA: TGTGCTAGTGGTTTGGTACTGGGGGCGGTAAATCAGCCCCAGCATTTT. It translates to CASGLVLGAVNQPQHF.

V is TRBV4-1 and J is TRBJ2-7; the D is unclear. Germline V gene lookup returns CDR1 MGHRA and CDR2 YSYEKL. The V and J ends lost 5 bases and 0 bases respectively, with 8 bases between them. This CDR3 is built from 13 residues. CDR3 amino acids: CASSEESSYEQYF. The DNA of the CDR3 is TGCGCCAGCAGCGAGGAAAGCTCCTACGAGCAGTACTTC.

This rearrangement joins TRBV29-1 to TRBJ2-7; a possible D gene is TRBD2 (5 bases). V was trimmed by 3 bases and J by 1 base, leaving 10 bases between them. Germline lookup yields CDR1 SQVTM and CDR2 ANQGSEA. This CDR3 comprises 13 residues. In DNA, the CDR3 is TGCAGCGTTGACCGCGGCGGGTCCTACGAGCAGTACTTC. This codes for CSVDRGGSYEQYF.

The genes are TRBV14 and TRBJ2-3; the match to TRBD2 covers 11 bases. The CDR3 has 16 residues. Germline V gives CDR1 SGHDN, CDR2 FVKESK. Losses at the gene ends were 4 bases for V and 4 bases for J; bases not matched to a gene: 7. The CDR3 sequence: CASSRRLAGLSDTQYF. The CDR3 DNA is TGTGCCAGCAGCCGCCGACTAGCGGGGTTATCAGATACGCAGTATTTT.

V is TRBV7-6 and J is TRBJ1-1; D is ambiguous. Germline V CDR1 and CDR2: SGHVS, FNYEAQ. The germline V and J ends were trimmed by 2 bases and 0 bases, with 13 bases remaining between them. This CDR3 has 16 amino acids. CDR3 bases: TGTGCCAGCAGCTTATACGAGCCAGGCTTGAACACTGAAGCTTTCTTT. Its protein product is CASSLYEPGLNTEAFF.

This sequence joins TRBV19 and TRBJ2-7; no clear D. The length of the CDR3 is 13 residues. Germline lookup yields CDR1 LNHDA and CDR2 SQIVND (reference sequence). V lost 4 bases and J lost 2, with 9 bases in between. CDR3 DNA sequence: TGTGCCAGTAGTAGCGGAATCCCCTACGAGCAGTACTTC. This encodes CASSSGIPYEQYF.

This clone was seen only once. The rearrangement links TRBV9 to TRBJ2-1, with 8 bases aligning to TRBD2. The trim removed 3 bases at V and 0 bases at J, leaving 2 bases unmatched. Per the germline V gene, CDR1 is SGDLS and CDR2 is YYNGEE. The CDR3 covers 15 residues. As DNA, the CDR3 is TGTGCCAGCAGCGCCGGGACTAGCTCCTACAATGAGCAGTTCTTC. Translating it yields CASSAGTSSYNEQFF. Complete variable domain (other parts from reference TRBV9 and TRBJ2-1): DSGVTQTPKHLITATGQRVTLRCSPRSGDLSVYWYQQSLDQGLQFLIQYYNGEERAKGNILERFSAQQFPDLHSELNLSSLELGDSALYFCASSAGTSSYNEQFFGPGTRLTVL.

This chain links TRBV25-1 with TRBJ1-6; weak D call: TRBD1 (6 bases). The CDR3 spans 15 residues. V lost 6 bases to trimming and J lost 4 bases, with 13 bases between them. Germline V lookup: CDR1 MGHDK, CDR2 SYGVNS. CDR3 sequence (DNA): TGTGCCAGCAGCGTAGGACAGTTTTATAATTCACCCCTCCACTTT. Protein product: CASSVGQFYNSPLHF.

The V and J genes are TRBV7-9 and TRBJ1-2; TRBD1 matches at 10 bases. The CDR3 totals 16 residues. V gave up 2 bases and J gave up 6 bases; unmatched junction bases: 9. The germline V gene has CDR1 SEHNR and CDR2 FQNEAQ (reference sequence). CDR3 coding DNA: TGTGCCAGCAGCTTACGTCTGGACAGGGGGATGAATGGCTACACCTTC. This sequence encodes CASSLRLDRGMNGYTF. Using reference TRBV7-9 and TRBJ1-2 for the parts outside the CDR3, the full variable domain is DTGVSQNPRHKITKRGQNVTFRCDPISEHNRLYWYRQTLGQGPEFLTYFQNEAQLEKSRLLSDRFSAERPKGSFSTLEIQRTEQGDSAMYLCASSLRLDRGMNGYTFGSGTRLTVV.

The rearrangement joins TRBV28 to TRBJ2-5; D unclear. The CDR3 consists of 12 residues. Germline V gene data show CDR1 as MDHEN and CDR2 as SYDVKM. V gave up 8 bases and J gave up 4 bases, with 11 bases separating them. The DNA of the CDR3 is TGTGCCAGCCAAGCTGGTCGAGAGACCCAGTACTTC. Translated: CASQAGRETQYF.

The V gene is TRBV7-3, the J gene TRBJ1-1; D unclear. The CDR3 spans 13 residues. Germline V lookup: CDR1 SGHTA, CDR2 FQGTGA. Trimming took 5 bases from V and 4 from J, leaving 11 bases between them. DNA for the CDR3: TGTGCCAGCAGCCCTCGTCTCGGCACTGAAGCTTTCTTT. Encoded protein: CASSPRLGTEAFF.

V usage is TRBV6-6 and J usage is TRBJ1-5; D call uncertain. Germline CDR1 is MNHNY and CDR2 is SVGAGI (reference sequence). V dropped 2 bases and J dropped 2 bases, with 13 bases sitting between them. This CDR3 is built from 16 residues. CDR3 residues: CASSYVVPTGNQPQHF. The CDR3 nucleotides are TGTGCCAGCAGTTACGTCGTCCCAACGGGCAATCAGCCCCAGCATTTT.

The chain has TRBV25-1 and TRBJ1-1; 7 bases match TRBD1. J was trimmed by 8 bases and V by 2 bases; bases with no gene match: 17. This CDR3 region has 17 residues. CDR1 is MGHDK, CDR2 SYGVNS, per germline. CDR3 nucleotides: TGTGCCAGCAGTGAAGACAGGGCCGCAGAAACCCGGGGGGAAGCTTTCTTT. Translated, it gives CASSEDRAAETRGEAFF.

The chain recombines TRBV7-9 with TRBJ2-3; no definite D call. Looked up from germline, CDR1 is SEHNR and CDR2 is FQNEAQ (reference sequence). This CDR3 region has 15 residues. V was cut by 6 bases and J by 2 bases, with 15 bases left in between. The CDR3 spells CASRGLRANTDTQYF. The CDR3 DNA reads as TGTGCCAGCAGGGGCCTAAGAGCTAACACAGATACGCAGTATTTT.

This sequence joins TRBV9 and TRBJ1-2; weak D call: TRBD1 (5 bases). Germline assignment: CDR1 SGDLS and CDR2 YYNGEE. The CDR3 extends over 15 amino acids. V was pared by 0 bases and J by 8 bases, with 17 bases between. The CDR3 loop is CASSVVLKGSRGYTF. In DNA form, the CDR3 reads TGTGCCAGCAGCGTAGTGTTGAAGGGGTCAAGAGGCTACACCTTC. The full variable domain, completed using reference TRBV9 and TRBJ1-2, is DSGVTQTPKHLITATGQRVTLRCSPRSGDLSVYWYQQSLDQGLQFLIQYYNGEERAKGNILERFSAQQFPDLHSELNLSSLELGDSALYFCASSVVLKGSRGYTFGSGTRLTVV.

The chain links TRBV7-6 to TRBJ2-1, with TRBD1 matching 10 bases. The J segment lost 5 bases and the V segment lost 2 bases, leaving 9 bases of the junction unmatched. The CDR3 totals 17 residues. Per germline, CDR1 SGHVS and CDR2 FNYEAQ. In DNA form, the CDR3 reads TGTGCCAGCAGCTTAATCGGCCGGGACAGGGGCCACAATGAGCAGTTCTTC. Translation gives CASSLIGRDRGHNEQFF.

The V call is TRBV11-3, the J call TRBJ1-1, with D hard to call. Deletions cut 5 bases from V and 6 bases from J, with 10 bases between. Germline-derived CDR1 and CDR2 are SGHNT and YENEEA. The CDR3 spans 12 residues. CDR3 in DNA: TGTGCCAGCAGCCACGGGGAGGCTGAAGCTTTCTTT. Translating gives CASSHGEAEAFF.

The rearrangement joins TRBV4-1 to TRBJ2-2; D may be TRBD2 (6 bases). CDR1 is MGHRA and CDR2 is YSYEKL in the germline V gene. V was shortened by 1 base and J by 7 bases, with 7 bases between the two germline ends. The CDR3 is 13 amino acids. CDR3 amino acids: CASSQVGGGELFF. The CDR3 coding sequence is TGCGCCAGCAGCCAAGTGGGGGGCGGGGAGCTGTTTTTT.

J is TRBJ1-1 and V is TRBV19; D remains ambiguous. Trimming shortened V by 6 bases and J by 6 bases, and 8 bases separated the two germline ends. CDR1 is LNHDA and CDR2 is SQIVND in the germline V gene (reference sequence). The CDR3 has 11 residues. The chain's CDR3 is CASRVGPEAFF. DNA of the CDR3: TGTGCCAGTAGAGTGGGCCCTGAAGCTTTCTTT.

The chain joins TRBV6-1 to TRBJ2-7, with D possibly being TRBD1 (6 bases). The CDR3 consists of 15 residues. The V gene lost 2 bases and the J gene lost 3 bases, with 14 bases spanning the gap. Germline V gene sequence: CDR1 MNHNS, CDR2 SASEGT. CDR3 DNA sequence: TGTGCCAGCAGTGAACAGGGGTCCCTTAACTACGAGCAGTACTTC. As protein: CASSEQGSLNYEQYF.

The rearrangement links TRBV2 to TRBJ1-5; 8 positions match TRBD1. V trimming: 4 bases; J trimming: 0 bases; junction bases outside the gene matches: 2. This CDR3 region has 15 residues. Germline V gene sequence: CDR1 SNHLY, CDR2 FYNNEI. The CDR3 DNA sequence: TGTGCCAGCAGTGGGACAGGGAATAGCAATCAGCCCCAGCATTTT. As protein: CASSGTGNSNQPQHF.

V usage is TRBV6-6 and J usage is TRBJ2-5, with 10 bases fitting TRBD2. CDR3 size: 16 residues. The V gene's germline CDR1 is MNHNY and CDR2 SVGAGI (reference sequence). V shed 5 bases, J shed 0 bases, and the junction held 6 bases outside the gene matches. The CDR3 spells CASSGLAEKYQETQYF. The CDR3 coding sequence is TGTGCCAGCAGTGGACTAGCGGAGAAGTACCAAGAGACCCAGTACTTC.